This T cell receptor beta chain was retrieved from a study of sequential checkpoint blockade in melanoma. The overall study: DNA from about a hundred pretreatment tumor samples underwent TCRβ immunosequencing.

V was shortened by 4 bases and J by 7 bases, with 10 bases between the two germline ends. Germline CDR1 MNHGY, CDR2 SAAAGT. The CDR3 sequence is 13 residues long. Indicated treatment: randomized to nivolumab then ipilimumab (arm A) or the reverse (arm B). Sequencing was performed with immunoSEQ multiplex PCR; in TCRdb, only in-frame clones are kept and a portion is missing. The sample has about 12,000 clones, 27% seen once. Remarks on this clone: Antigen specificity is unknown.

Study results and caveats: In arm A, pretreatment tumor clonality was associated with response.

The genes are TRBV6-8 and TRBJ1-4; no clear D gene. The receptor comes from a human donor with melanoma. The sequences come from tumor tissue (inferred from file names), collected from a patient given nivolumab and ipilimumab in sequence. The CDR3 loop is CASSFRTVEKLFF. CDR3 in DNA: TGTGCCAGCAGTTTTCGGACGGTTGAAAAACTGTTTTTT.